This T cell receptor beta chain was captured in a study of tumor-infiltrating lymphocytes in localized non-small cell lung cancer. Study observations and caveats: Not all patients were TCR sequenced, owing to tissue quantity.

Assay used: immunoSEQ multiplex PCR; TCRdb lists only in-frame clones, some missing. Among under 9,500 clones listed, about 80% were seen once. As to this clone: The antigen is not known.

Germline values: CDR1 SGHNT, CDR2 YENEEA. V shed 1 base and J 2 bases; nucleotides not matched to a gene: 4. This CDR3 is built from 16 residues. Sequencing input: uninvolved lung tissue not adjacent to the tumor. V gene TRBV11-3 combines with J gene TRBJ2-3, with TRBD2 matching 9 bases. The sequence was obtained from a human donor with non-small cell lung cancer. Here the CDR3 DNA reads TGTGCCAGCAGCTTAGGGACTAGCGAGAACACAGATACGCAGTATTTT. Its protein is CASSLGTSENTDTQYF.